Listed below are T cell receptor beta chains from one sample, sequenced in a study of T cell repertoires in cytomegalovirus infection. TCRdb independently ran MiXCR on the reads; one entry per CDR3 protein. This sample has approximately 110,000 distinct CDR3 sequences, with around 30% found just once. Which antigens these TCRs recognize remains unknown. Here the sequenced sample was CD8+ T cells from cultured PBMCs, taken from culture after CMV antigen stimulation. The receptors were sampled from a human donor in good health (CMV status not recorded). Some clones in this sample may be carry-over from other donors' samples. The CDR3 runs from the conserved cysteine through the conserved F or W. The D gene is left open where the match is weak. A clone size is listed for some rows: how often the clone was seen (once, few, many), or a class if it is expanded.

v_call	clone_size	j_call	d_call	cdr3_nt	cdr3_aa
TRBV7-7	many	TRBJ1-1	.	TGTGCTAGCAGCTTAAAGCAGAACACTGAAGCTTTCTTT	CASSLKQNTEAFF
TRBV7-6	.	TRBJ1-1	.	TGTGCTAGCAGCCTTCGGCCGTTTGACACATACATGAACACTGAAGCTTTCTTT	CASSLRPFDTYMNTEAFF
TRBV24-1	.	TRBJ2-1	TRBD2	TGTGCCACCAGCGGGGGGACCGAACAAAATGAGCAGTTCTTC	CATSGGTEQNEQFF
TRBV7-2	many	TRBJ2-5	TRBD1	TGTGCCAGCAGCTTAAACAGGGGAGAAGAGACCCAGTACTTC	CASSLNRGEETQYF
TRBV29-1	.	TRBJ1-1	.	TGCAGCGTCCTCGCCTCTTCGAACACTGAAGCTTTCTTT	CSVLASSNTEAFF
TRBV12-3/TRBV12-4	few	TRBJ2-3	.	TGTGCCAGCAGTTTGCCGGGAGTTGCAGATACGCAGTATTTT	CASSLPGVADTQYF
TRBV13	.	TRBJ1-5	.	TGTGCCAGCAGCTTAAATGCAGCTTCCAATCAGCCCCAGCATTTT	CASSLNAASNQPQHF
TRBV29-1	.	TRBJ2-3	.	TGCAGCGTTGAAGGAGGGGGAAGGGGCACAGATACGCAGTATTTT	CSVEGGGRGTDTQYF
TRBV2	.	TRBJ1-2	.	TGTGCCATTCCGGACAGTCCTTGGAGCTACACCTTC	CAIPDSPWSYTF
TRBV6-1	.	TRBJ1-1	.	TGTGCCAGCCTCCAGAGTAAAACTGAAGCTTTCTTT	CASLQSKTEAFF
TRBV27	.	TRBJ2-3	TRBD2	TGTGCCAGCAGTCCTAGACTAGCGGGGGACACAGATACGCAGTATTTT	CASSPRLAGDTDTQYF
TRBV5-1	.	TRBJ2-7	.	TGCGCCAGCAGCGAGGACGGTTCGGGCTACGAGCAGTACTTC	CASSEDGSGYEQYF
TRBV12-3/TRBV12-4	few	TRBJ1-1	.	TGTGCCAGCAGTTTTAGTTACGGTTGGAACACTGAAGCTTTCTTT	CASSFSYGWNTEAFF
TRBV7-8	few	TRBJ2-3	.	TGTGCCAGCAGCTTAGATAGACTACAAACATGGGATACGCAGTATTTT	CASSLDRLQTWDTQYF
TRBV11-3	few	TRBJ2-1	.	TGTGCCAGCAGCCTAATACGGGCGGGGTACGACGTTTACAATGAGCAGTTCTTC	CASSLIRAGYDVYNEQFF
TRBV19	.	TRBJ2-6	.	TGTGCCAGTAGTATAGCTAGGGCTGGGGCCAACGTCCTGACTTTC	CASSIARAGANVLTF
TRBV7-6	many	TRBJ2-7	.	TGTGCCAGCAGCTTACACCCCCACAGAAGGGAGTACGAGCAGTACTTC	CASSLHPHRREYEQYF
TRBV7-4	.	TRBJ1-2	.	TGTGCCAGCAGCTTTTCAGGGGTGACTAACTATGGCTACACCTTC	CASSFSGVTNYGYTF
TRBV6-6	.	TRBJ2-3	.	TGTGCCAGCAGTCAGACAGAAGCTAGCACAGATACGCAGTATTTT	CASSQTEASTDTQYF
TRBV6-1	.	TRBJ1-3	.	TGTGCCAGCAGCTCCACAGGAAGCTCTGGAAACACCATATATTTT	CASSSTGSSGNTIYF
TRBV5-4	.	TRBJ2-7	.	TGTGCCAGCAGCGGACAAGGCCGGACGTACTACGAGCAGTACTTC	CASSGQGRTYYEQYF
TRBV6-6	few	TRBJ1-4	.	TGTGCCAGCAGCTATCACGGGTGGAATGAAAAACTGTTTTTT	CASSYHGWNEKLFF